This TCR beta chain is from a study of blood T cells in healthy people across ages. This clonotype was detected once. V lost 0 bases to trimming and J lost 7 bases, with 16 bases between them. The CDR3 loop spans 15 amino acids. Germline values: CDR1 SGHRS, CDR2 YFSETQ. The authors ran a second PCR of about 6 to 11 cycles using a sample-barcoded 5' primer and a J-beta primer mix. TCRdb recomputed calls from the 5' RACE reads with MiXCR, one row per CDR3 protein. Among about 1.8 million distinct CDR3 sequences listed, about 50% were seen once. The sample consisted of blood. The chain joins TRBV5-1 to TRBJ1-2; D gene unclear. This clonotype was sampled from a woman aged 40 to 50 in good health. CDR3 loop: CASSLEAPGFGGYTF. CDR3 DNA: TGCGCCAGCAGCTTGGAGGCCCCGGGTTTTGGTGGCTACACCTTC.